The following is a T cell receptor (beta chain) sequence with its context. This sample was taken from a study of cytomegalovirus exposure and HLA in healthy donors. On the study more broadly: The 120 validation repertoires used the same platform as the approximately 670 first-cohort repertoires (as reported by a later analysis).

Produced via immunoSEQ multiplex PCR; TCRdb's table is partial and in-frame only. The table records 100,000 to 120,000 clones, approximately 90% of them present only once. Trimming shortened V by 7 bases and J by 2 bases, and 13 bases separated the two germline ends. CDR3 length equals 13 residues. In germline, CDR1 is SQVTM, CDR2 ANQGSEA. The chain joins TRBV29-1 to TRBJ2-3, with D perhaps matching TRBD1 (5 bases). The origin of this receptor is a woman aged 18-35 years in good health and CMV-seronegative. The sequenced sample consisted of PBMCs. The CDR3 bases are TGCAGCGCTATGGACACCTACACAGATACGCAGTATTTT. This codes for CSAMDTYTDTQYF.